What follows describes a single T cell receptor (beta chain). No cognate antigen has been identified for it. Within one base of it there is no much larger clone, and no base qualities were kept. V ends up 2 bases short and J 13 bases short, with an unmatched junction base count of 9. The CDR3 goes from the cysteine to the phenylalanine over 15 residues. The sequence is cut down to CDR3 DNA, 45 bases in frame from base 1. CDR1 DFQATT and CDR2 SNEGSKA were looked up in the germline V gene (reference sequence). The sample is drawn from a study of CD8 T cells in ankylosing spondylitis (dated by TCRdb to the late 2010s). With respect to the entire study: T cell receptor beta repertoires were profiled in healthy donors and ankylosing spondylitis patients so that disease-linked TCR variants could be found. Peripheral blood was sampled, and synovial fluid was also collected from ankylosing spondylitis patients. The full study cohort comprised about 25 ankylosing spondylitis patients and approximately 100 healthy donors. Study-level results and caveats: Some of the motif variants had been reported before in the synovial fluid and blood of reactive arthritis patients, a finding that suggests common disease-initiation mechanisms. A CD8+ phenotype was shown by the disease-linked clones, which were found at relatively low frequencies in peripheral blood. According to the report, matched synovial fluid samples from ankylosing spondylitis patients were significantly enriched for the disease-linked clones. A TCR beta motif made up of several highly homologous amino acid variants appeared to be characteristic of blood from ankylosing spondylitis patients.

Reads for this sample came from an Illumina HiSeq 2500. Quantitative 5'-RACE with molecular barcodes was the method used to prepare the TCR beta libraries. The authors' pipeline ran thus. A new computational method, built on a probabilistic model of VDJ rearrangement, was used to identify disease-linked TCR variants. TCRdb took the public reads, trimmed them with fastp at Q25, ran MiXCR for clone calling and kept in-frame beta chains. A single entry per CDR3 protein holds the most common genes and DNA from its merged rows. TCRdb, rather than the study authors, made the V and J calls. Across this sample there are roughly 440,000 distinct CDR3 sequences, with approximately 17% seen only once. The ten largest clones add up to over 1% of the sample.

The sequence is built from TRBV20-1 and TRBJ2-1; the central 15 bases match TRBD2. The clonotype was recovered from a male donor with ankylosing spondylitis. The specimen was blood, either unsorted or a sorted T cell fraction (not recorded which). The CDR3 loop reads CSARHTGLAGGIQFF. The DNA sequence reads TGCAGTGCTAGACATACGGGACTAGCGGGAGGTATACAGTTCTTC.